One and the same sample provided the 31 T cell receptor beta chains below, sequenced in a study of beta chain features in type 1 diabetes. What was sequenced were expressed TCRB transcripts, since all of the isolated RNA had been reverse transcribed. Profiling relied on immunoSEQ multiplex PCR, and the TCRdb table lists in-frame clones only, not all of them. The sample lists 500,000 to 650,000 clones; roughly 12% were seen once. General study results and limits: All four CD4+ subsets of Type 1 diabetes patients contained TCRB CDR3s that were moderately but significantly shorter.

No antigens are known for them. The sample comprised naive CD4+ T cells from blood. The receptors were sampled from a young man with type 1 diabetes.

This clone was detected a few times. The genes are TRBV29-1 and TRBJ1-2; D remains ambiguous. This CDR3 has 12 residues. Germline V gives CDR1 SQVTM, CDR2 ANQGSEA. V was cut by 7 bases and J by 0 bases, with 9 bases left in between. CDR3 region: CSATQANYGYTF. DNA for the CDR3: TGCAGCGCTACCCAAGCTAACTATGGCTACACCTTC.

The chain employs TRBV14 and TRBJ2-2, with TRBD1 matching 7 bases. This CDR3 contains 16 residues. CDR1 SGHDN and CDR2 FVKESK come from the germline V gene. The J segment lost 4 bases and the V segment lost 1 base, leaving 6 bases of the junction unmatched. CDR3 region: CASSQVGTASTGELFF. The CDR3 region has the DNA TGTGCCAGCAGCCAAGTTGGGACAGCTTCCACCGGGGAGCTGTTTTTT.

This clone came up a few times. The chain carries TRBV5-1 and TRBJ2-3; TRBD2 agrees at 10 bases. Per germline, CDR1 SGHRS and CDR2 YFSETQ. CDR3 length: 14 residues. The J segment lost 1 base and the V segment lost 9 bases, leaving 5 bases of the junction unmatched. CDR3 nucleotide sequence: TGCGCCATTTCTAGCGGGGGCCGCACAGATACGCAGTATTTT. As protein: CAISSGGRTDTQYF.

The rearrangement links TRBV27 to TRBJ1-3, with TRBD1 matching over 7 bases. The V gene's germline CDR1 is MNHEY and CDR2 SMNVEV (reference sequence). With 5 bases clipped from V and 2 bases from J, the junction kept 18 bases outside the gene matches. This CDR3 is built from 19 residues. The CDR3, as DNA: TGTGCCAGCAGTCCTAGACAGGGAACCCTTTCTGGGGCTGGAAACACCATATATTTT. Its protein product is CASSPRQGTLSGAGNTIYF.

Worth noting for this clone: This CDR3 is also generated by other DNA sequences in the sample. This chain connects TRBV5-1 to TRBJ2-6, with 7 bases that match TRBD1. Per germline, CDR1 SGHRS and CDR2 YFSETQ. V was clipped by 0 bases and J by 0 bases; unmatched bases: 0. The CDR3 extends over 16 amino acids. CDR3 coding DNA: TGCGCCAGCAGCTTGGGACAGGGCTCTGGGGCCAACGTCCTGACTTTC. Amino acids: CASSLGQGSGANVLTF.

Only a few counts were recorded for this clone. The rearrangement links TRBV25-1 to TRBJ1-2; no clear D. Trimming stripped 0 bases from V and 0 bases from J, with 8 bases between. Germline values: CDR1 MGHDK, CDR2 SYGVNS. There are 15 residues in the CDR3. The CDR3 region has the DNA TGTGCCAGCAGTGAATATCGGGGTGCTAACTATGGCTACACCTTC. Translation: CASSEYRGANYGYTF.

This clone came up a few times. The chain carries TRBV28 and TRBJ1-6; no definite D call. Germline lookup yields CDR1 MDHEN and CDR2 SYDVKM. The CDR3 length is 14 residues. V shed 4 bases and J shed 10 bases, with 14 bases lying between them. The CDR3 here is CASSSRSPLSPLHF. CDR3 sequence (DNA): TGTGCCAGCAGTTCAAGATCCCCATTGTCACCCCTCCACTTT.

The sample holds a few counts of this clone. V usage is TRBV7-2 and J usage is TRBJ1-2; D remains unclear. The CDR3 sequence is 13 residues long. The germline V gene encodes CDR1 SGHTA and CDR2 FQGNSA. Trimming took 4 bases from V and 7 from J, leaving 13 bases between them. Here the CDR3 reads CASSSGPQVGYTF. The CDR3 DNA sequence: TGTGCCAGCAGCTCCGGGCCCCAGGTTGGCTACACCTTC.

J is TRBJ2-5 and V is TRBV27; D call uncertain. The CDR3 extends over 15 amino acids. V was pared by 2 bases and J by 0 bases, with 10 bases between. The germline CDR1 and CDR2 sequences are MNHEY and SMNVEV (reference sequence). The CDR3 DNA follows: TGTGCCAGCAGTTTAAACGGCCGTTACCAAGAGACCCAGTACTTC. This sequence encodes CASSLNGRYQETQYF.

This clone occurred a few times. The V gene is TRBV11-2, the J gene TRBJ1-2, with D maybe TRBD1 (6 bases). V shed 5 bases and J shed 9 bases, with 16 bases lying between them. There are 13 residues in the CDR3. Looked up from germline, CDR1 is SGHAT and CDR2 is FQNNGV. CDR3 sequence: CASSPPRDTSYTF. The CDR3 nucleotides are TGTGCCAGCAGCCCCCCGAGGGACACGAGCTACACCTTC.

The sample holds a few counts of this clone. The rearrangement joins TRBV2 to TRBJ2-3; no definite D call. Germline V CDR1 and CDR2: SNHLY, FYNNEI. The CDR3 is 13 residues long. V was clipped by 7 bases and J by 5 bases, with 13 bases between them. The chain's CDR3 is CASTEGTGDTQYF. CDR3 in DNA: TGTGCCAGCACAGAAGGAACCGGAGATACGCAGTATTTT. Based on the CDR3 plus reference TRBV2 and TRBJ2-3, the full variable domain is EPEVTQTPSHQVTQMGQEVILRCVPISNHLYFYWYRQILGQKVEFLVSFYNNEISEKSEIFDDQFSVERPDGSNFTLKIRSTKLEDSAMYFCASTEGTGDTQYFGPGTRLTVL.

This clone was detected a few times. V usage is TRBV4-1 and J usage is TRBJ1-5; 8 bases are a match to TRBD1. Germline values: CDR1 MGHRA, CDR2 YSYEKL. The CDR3 runs 17 residues. After removal of 4 bases from V and 5 bases from J, the junction contained 13 bases not matched to a gene. CDR3 in amino acids: CASSLRTGTPIYQPQHF. CDR3 coding DNA: TGCGCCAGCAGCCTACGGACAGGGACACCTATCTATCAGCCCCAGCATTTT.

This chain connects TRBV19 to TRBJ2-5, with a possible D match to TRBD2 (6 bases). Looked up from germline, CDR1 is LNHDA and CDR2 is SQIVND (reference sequence). The germline V and J ends were trimmed by 6 bases and 5 bases, with 16 bases remaining between them. The length of the CDR3 is 14 residues. The CDR3 protein is CASSPTPAGETQYF. The CDR3 coding sequence is TGTGCCAGTAGCCCTACCCCGGCGGGGGAGACCCAGTACTTC.

The CDR3, as DNA: TGTGCCAGCAGCTTAGTATTTCAGTCGTTCTCTGGAAACACCATATATTTT. This gives the protein CASSLVFQSFSGNTIYF. V usage is TRBV7-2 and J usage is TRBJ1-3; D gene uncertain. V was shortened by 1 base and J by 0 bases, with 13 bases between the two germline ends. In germline, CDR1 is SGHTA, CDR2 FQGNSA. The CDR3 contains 17 residues.

This clone was counted between two and nine times. The rearrangement links TRBV10-1 to TRBJ2-6; the match to TRBD1 covers 10 bases. Looked up from germline, CDR1 is WNHNN and CDR2 is SYGVQD (reference sequence). CDR3 length equals 15 residues. Trimming took 4 bases from V and 4 from J; bases not matched to a gene: 1. The CDR3 DNA reads as TGCGCCAGCAGTGGACAGGGGGCGGGGGCCAACGTCCTGACTTTC. Translating gives CASSGQGAGANVLTF.

CDR3: CASSLAWGASGGTYNEQFF. The CDR3 DNA reads as TGTGCCAGCAGCTTAGCTTGGGGTGCTAGCGGGGGTACATACAATGAGCAGTTCTTC. This sequence joins TRBV11-2 and TRBJ2-1, with 10 bases matching TRBD2. CDR3 length equals 19 residues. Looked up from germline, CDR1 is SGHAT and CDR2 is FQNNGV. The junction had 13 bases not matched to a gene; V was cut back by 1 base and J by 4 bases.

There are a few counts of this clone. The chain has TRBV9 and TRBJ2-2; D may be TRBD1 or TRBD2 (6 bases each). This CDR3 has 15 residues. Deletions cut 0 bases from V and 4 bases from J, with 10 bases between. The germline V gene encodes CDR1 SGDLS and CDR2 YYNGEE. The chain's CDR3 is CASSVVGGGTGELFF. The CDR3 region has the DNA TGTGCCAGCAGCGTAGTTGGAGGGGGCACCGGGGAGCTGTTTTTT.

The chain carries TRBV7-2 and TRBJ1-5; 10 nucleotides match TRBD1. The CDR3 runs to 15 residues. Germline assignment: CDR1 SGHTA and CDR2 FQGNSA. V gave up 7 bases and J gave up 7 bases; unmatched junction bases: 10. The CDR3 DNA follows: TGTGCCAGCATGGTAAGACAGGGGGCAGGACAGCCCCAGCATTTT. It encodes CASMVRQGAGQPQHF.

The chain combines TRBV18 with TRBJ1-1; D is ambiguous. Germline V gene sequence: CDR1 KGHSH, CDR2 LQKENI. V shed 2 bases and J shed 0 bases, with 7 bases lying between them. The length of the CDR3 is 14 residues. DNA for the CDR3: TGTGCCAGCTCACCAAGAGGAGTGAACACTGAAGCTTTCTTT. It translates to CASSPRGVNTEAFF.

V usage is TRBV6-5 and J usage is TRBJ1-2; D remains unclear. V was trimmed by 10 bases and J by 8 bases, leaving 20 bases between them. Germline lookup yields CDR1 MNHEY and CDR2 SVGAGI. The CDR3 runs to 13 residues. The CDR3 protein is CATRTEGVLGYTF. The CDR3 DNA sequence: TGTGCCACACGAACGGAGGGAGTGTTAGGCTACACCTTC.

The CDR3 loop is CASSYNGYTF. CDR3 DNA: TGTGCCAGCAGCTACAATGGCTACACCTTC. The chain combines TRBV7-9 with TRBJ1-2; the D is unclear. The ends were cut back, 4 bases at V and 6 bases at J, with 3 bases in the middle. Germline V gene sequence: CDR1 SEHNR, CDR2 FQNEAQ (reference sequence). This CDR3 contains 10 residues.

The V and J genes are TRBV4-3 and TRBJ2-7; 8 bases match TRBD2. Germline V gene data show CDR1 as LGHNA and CDR2 as YSLEER. J was trimmed by 0 bases and V by 4 bases; bases with no gene match: 5. The CDR3 contains 15 residues. Here the CDR3 DNA reads TGCGCCAGCAGCCGACGACGGGGGGGCTCCTACGAGCAGTACTTC. It yields the protein CASSRRRGGSYEQYF.

This rearrangement joins TRBV9 to TRBJ2-5; TRBD1 might be the D (5 bases). The CDR3 contains 15 residues. Germline CDR1 and CDR2: SGDLS and YYNGEE. Trimming pared 0 bases from V and 4 bases from J, leaving 13 bases between. Here the CDR3 reads CASSVEGANGETQYF. The CDR3 bases are TGTGCCAGCAGCGTAGAAGGGGCTAATGGAGAGACCCAGTACTTC.

The gene calls are TRBV11-2 and TRBJ2-3; 7 bases match TRBD2. J lost 6 bases, V lost 5 bases, and 11 bases had no gene match. CDR3 size: 15 residues. CDR1 and CDR2 (germline): SGHAT, FQNNGV. CDR3 nucleotide sequence: TGTGCCAGCAGCAGCCGGGACTACAATTCCGATACGCAGTATTTT. Translated, it gives CASSSRDYNSDTQYF.

This clone came up a few times. J is TRBJ2-7 and V is TRBV6-1; D possibly corresponds to TRBD2 (5 bases). CDR1 is MNHNS, CDR2 SASEGT, per germline. The germline V and J ends were trimmed by 6 bases and 1 base, with 16 bases remaining between them. The CDR3 runs to 15 residues. The CDR3 DNA reads TGTGCCAGCAGCCCTGAGGGTGAAGGGTCCTACGAGCAGTACTTC. Translation gives CASSPEGEGSYEQYF.

V gene TRBV11-3 combines with J gene TRBJ2-3, with D tentatively TRBD1 or TRBD2 (5 bases each). Trimming left V 1 base short and J 10 bases short, with 12 bases between. Germline loops: CDR1 SGHNT, CDR2 YENEEA. The CDR3 contains 13 residues. The CDR3 DNA sequence: TGTGCCAGCAGCTTAGGCGAGGGGAATCCGCAGTATTTT. Protein sequence: CASSLGEGNPQYF.

This clone was seen a few times. The chain combines TRBV28 with TRBJ1-4; TRBD1 might be the D (6 bases). V dropped 6 bases and J dropped 7 bases, with 18 bases sitting between them. Germline-derived CDR1 and CDR2 are MDHEN and SYDVKM. There are 15 residues in the CDR3. CDR3 loop: CASSITRSRGEKLFF. The CDR3 DNA sequence: TGTGCCAGCAGCATAACCAGGAGCAGGGGTGAAAAACTGTTTTTT. Filled out from reference TRBV28 and TRBJ1-4, the complete variable domain reads DVKVTQSSRYLVKRTGEKVFLECVQDMDHENMFWYRQDPGLGLRLIYFSYDVKMKEKGDIPEGYSVSREKKERFSLILESASTNQTSMYLCASSITRSRGEKLFFGSGTQLSVL.

The chain uses TRBV10-3 and TRBJ2-1, with D perhaps given as TRBD1 or TRBD2 (5 bases each). Trimming took off 7 bases at V and 12 bases at J, with 19 bases between the two ends. The CDR3 extends over 13 amino acids. CDR1 ENHRY and CDR2 SYGVKD come from the germline V gene. CDR3 DNA sequence: TGTGCCATCACGAGGGGTCGCCGGGACGTGCAGTTCTTC. Amino acids: CAITRGRRDVQFF.

This chain links TRBV5-1 with TRBJ2-1; 11 positions match TRBD2. The J segment lost 6 bases and the V segment lost 1 base, leaving 3 bases of the junction unmatched. This CDR3 is built from 15 residues. From germline, CDR1 is SGHRS and CDR2 YFSETQ. CDR3 DNA sequence: TGCGCCAGCAGCTTGACTAGCGGGGGCCTCAATGAGCAGTTCTTC. Protein: CASSLTSGGLNEQFF.

This clone came up a few times. The rearrangement joins TRBV4-3 to TRBJ1-2; D unresolved. The CDR3 covers 13 residues. Per the germline V gene, CDR1 is LGHNA and CDR2 is YSLEER. V shed 1 base and J shed 8 bases, with 11 bases lying between them. This CDR3 is CASSQGAEEGYTF. CDR3 nucleotides: TGCGCCAGCAGCCAAGGGGCGGAGGAAGGCTACACCTTC.

This clone was detected only a few times. The V and J genes are TRBV14 and TRBJ1-1; D not resolved. The CDR3 length is 15 residues. Germline V lookup: CDR1 SGHDN, CDR2 FVKESK. V shed 8 bases and J shed 1 base, with 17 bases lying between them. In DNA, the CDR3 is TGTGCCAGCTCATCAGGAGGTCAGTGGAACACTGAAGCTTTCTTT. It codes for CASSSGGQWNTEAFF.